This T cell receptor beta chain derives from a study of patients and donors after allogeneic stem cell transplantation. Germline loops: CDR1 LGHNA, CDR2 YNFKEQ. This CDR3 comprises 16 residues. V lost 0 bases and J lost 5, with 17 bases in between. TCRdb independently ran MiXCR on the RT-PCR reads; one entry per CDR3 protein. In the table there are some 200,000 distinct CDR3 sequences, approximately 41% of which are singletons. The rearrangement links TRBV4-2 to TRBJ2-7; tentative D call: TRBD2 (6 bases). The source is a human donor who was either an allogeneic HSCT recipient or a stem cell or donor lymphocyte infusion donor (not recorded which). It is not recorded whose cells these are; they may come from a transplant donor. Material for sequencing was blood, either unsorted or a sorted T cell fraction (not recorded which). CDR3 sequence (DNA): TGTGCCAGCAGCCAAGACGGGAGCGATGTGGGGAACGAGCAGTACTTC. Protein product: CASSQDGSDVGNEQYF.